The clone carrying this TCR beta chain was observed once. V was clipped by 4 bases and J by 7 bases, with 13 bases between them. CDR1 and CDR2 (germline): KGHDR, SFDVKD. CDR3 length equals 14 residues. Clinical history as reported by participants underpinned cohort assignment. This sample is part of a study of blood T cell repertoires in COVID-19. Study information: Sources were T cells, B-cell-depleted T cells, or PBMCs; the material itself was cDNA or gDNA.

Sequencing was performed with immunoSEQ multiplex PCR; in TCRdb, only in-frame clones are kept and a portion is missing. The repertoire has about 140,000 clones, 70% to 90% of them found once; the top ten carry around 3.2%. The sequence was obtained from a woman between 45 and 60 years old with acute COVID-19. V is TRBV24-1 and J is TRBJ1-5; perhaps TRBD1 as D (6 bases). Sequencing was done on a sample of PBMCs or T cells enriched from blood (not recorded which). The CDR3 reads CATSDTGREQPQHF. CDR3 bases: TGTGCCACCAGTGACACAGGGAGGGAGCAGCCCCAGCATTTT.